Below, 7 T cell receptor beta chains from the same sample are listed, as sequenced in a study of OX40 agonist ivuxolimab in advanced cancers. The protocol was immunoSEQ multiplex PCR, while the TCRdb copy is restricted to in-frame clones and leaves out a portion. The sample holds around 76,000 clones, around 85% seen once. Sequenced here: CD4+ or CD8+ T cells sorted from blood, sampled in a trial of the OX40 agonist ivuxolimab. The source of these receptors is an adult with an advanced solid tumor such as melanoma, head and neck, liver or kidney cancer.

This chain uses TRBV7-2 with TRBJ2-7, with TRBD1 as a possible D gene (6 bases). With 5 bases removed from V and 7 bases from J, the gap between germline ends came to 15 bases. The CDR3 is 13 amino acids. Germline V lookup: CDR1 SGHTA, CDR2 FQGNSA. Written as DNA, the CDR3 is TGTGCCAGCAGCCTCAGGGGCCTGGGGGAGCAGTACTTC. Translated, it gives CASSLRGLGEQYF.

The genes are TRBV27 and TRBJ2-1; tentative D call: TRBD2 (6 bases). The germline V gene has CDR1 MNHEY and CDR2 SMNVEV (reference sequence). The CDR3 loop spans 15 amino acids. V gave up 3 bases and J gave up 3 bases, with 12 bases separating them. The chain's CDR3 is CASSFRAGNYNEQFF. In nucleotides, the CDR3 is TGTGCCAGCAGTTTTCGCGCGGGAAACTACAATGAGCAGTTCTTC.

The chain couples TRBV7-2 to TRBJ1-6; D not certain. CDR3 length: 15 amino acids. The germline gives CDR1 SGHTA, CDR2 FQGNSA. Trimming shortened V by 1 base and J by 5 bases, and 9 bases separated the two germline ends. The CDR3 spells CASSLERADNSPLHF. Written as DNA, the CDR3 is TGTGCCAGCAGCTTAGAGCGGGCTGATAATTCACCCCTCCACTTT. Full variable domain (missing parts from reference TRBV7-2 and TRBJ1-6): GAGVSQSPSNKVTEKGKDVELRCDPISGHTALYWYRQSLGQGLEFLIYFQGNSAPDKSGLPSDRFSAERTGGSVSTLTIQRTQQEDSAVYLCASSLERADNSPLHFGNGTRLTVT.

This chain uses TRBV5-1 with TRBJ2-3; TRBD2 matches at 7 bases. V trimming: 4 bases; J trimming: 2 bases; junction bases outside the gene matches: 4. Germline V lookup: CDR1 SGHRS, CDR2 YFSETQ. This CDR3 contains 14 residues. The CDR3 loop is CASSLGTTTDTQYF. The CDR3 region has the DNA TGCGCCAGCAGCCTAGGGACTACCACAGATACGCAGTATTTT.

V is TRBV19 and J is TRBJ2-3; TRBD2 agrees at 11 bases. The junction had 5 bases not matched to a gene; V was cut back by 8 bases and J by 4 bases. The CDR3 totals 14 residues. Germline-derived CDR1 and CDR2 are LNHDA and SQIVND (reference sequence). This CDR3 is CASGPSGGPDTQYF. The CDR3, as DNA: TGTGCCAGTGGACCTAGCGGGGGGCCAGATACGCAGTATTTT. The full variable domain, in which reference TRBV19 and TRBJ2-3 provide the parts outside the CDR3, is DGGITQSPKYLFRKEGQNVTLSCEQNLNHDAMYWYRQDPGQGLRLIYYSQIVNDFQKGDIAEGYSVSREKKESFPLTVTSAQKNPTAFYLCASGPSGGPDTQYFGPGTRLTVL.

The chain carries TRBV4-1 and TRBJ1-4, with a weak D call TRBD1 (5 bases). The V gene's germline CDR1 is MGHRA and CDR2 YSYEKL. This CDR3 has 16 residues. Trimming cost V 5 bases and J 4 bases, with 17 bases left between them. CDR3 amino acids: CASSSPTATVNEKLFF. CDR3 nucleotide sequence: TGCGCCAGCAGCTCCCCCACAGCGACAGTTAATGAAAAACTGTTTTTT.

This clone was observed a single time. This chain uses TRBV6-5 with TRBJ1-1, with 7 nucleotides matching TRBD1. With V trimmed by 6 bases and J by 4 bases, 5 bases remained unmatched. The CDR3 is made up of 13 amino acids. CDR1 and CDR2 from the germline V gene are MNHEY and SVGAGI. This chain's CDR3 is CASSMTGSTEAFF. Here the CDR3 DNA reads TGTGCCAGCAGCATGACAGGGAGCACTGAAGCTTTCTTT.